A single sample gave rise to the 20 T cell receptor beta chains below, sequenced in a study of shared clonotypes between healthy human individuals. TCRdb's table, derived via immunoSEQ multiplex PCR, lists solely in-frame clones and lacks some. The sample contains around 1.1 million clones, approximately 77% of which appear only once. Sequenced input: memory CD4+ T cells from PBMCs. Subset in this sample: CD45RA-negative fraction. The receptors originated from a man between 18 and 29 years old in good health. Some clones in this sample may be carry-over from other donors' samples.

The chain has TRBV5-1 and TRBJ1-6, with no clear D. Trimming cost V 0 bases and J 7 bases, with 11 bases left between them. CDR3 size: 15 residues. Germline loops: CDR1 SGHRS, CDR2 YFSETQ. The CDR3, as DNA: TGCGCCAGCAGCTTGGCCTTAGGACCAAATTCACCCCTCCACTTT. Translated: CASSLALGPNSPLHF.

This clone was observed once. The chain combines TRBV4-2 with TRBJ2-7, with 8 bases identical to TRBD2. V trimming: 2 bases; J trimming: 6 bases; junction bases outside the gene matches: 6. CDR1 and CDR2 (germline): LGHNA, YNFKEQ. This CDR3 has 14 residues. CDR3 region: CASSQRGTSGEQYF. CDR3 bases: TGTGCCAGCAGCCAACGTGGGACTAGTGGCGAGCAGTACTTC.

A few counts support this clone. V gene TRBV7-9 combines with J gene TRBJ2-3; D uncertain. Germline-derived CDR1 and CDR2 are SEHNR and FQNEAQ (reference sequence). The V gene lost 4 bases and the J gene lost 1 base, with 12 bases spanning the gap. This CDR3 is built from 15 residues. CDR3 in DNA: TGTGCCAGCAGCTCGTCGAGTGGTGGCACAGATACGCAGTATTTT. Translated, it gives CASSSSSGGTDTQYF.

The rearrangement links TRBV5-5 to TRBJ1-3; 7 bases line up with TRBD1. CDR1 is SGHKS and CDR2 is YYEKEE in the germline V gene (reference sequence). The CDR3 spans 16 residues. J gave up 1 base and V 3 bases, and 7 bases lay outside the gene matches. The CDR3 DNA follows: TGTGCCAGCAGCTACCTCAGGGGGAGGTCTGGAAACACCATATATTTT. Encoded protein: CASSYLRGRSGNTIYF.

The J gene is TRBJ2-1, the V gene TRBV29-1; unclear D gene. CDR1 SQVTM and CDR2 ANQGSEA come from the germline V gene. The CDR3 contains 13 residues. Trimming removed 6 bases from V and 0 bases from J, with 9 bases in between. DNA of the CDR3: TGCAGCGTGACTGAGAGCTCCTACAATGAGCAGTTCTTC. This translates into CSVTESSYNEQFF.

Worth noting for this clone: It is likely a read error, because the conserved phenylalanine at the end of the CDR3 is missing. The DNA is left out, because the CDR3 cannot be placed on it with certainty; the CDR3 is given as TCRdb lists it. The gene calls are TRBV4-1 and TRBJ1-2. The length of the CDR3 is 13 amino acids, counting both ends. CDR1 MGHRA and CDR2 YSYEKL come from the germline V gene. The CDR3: CASSQDWGSPAWC.

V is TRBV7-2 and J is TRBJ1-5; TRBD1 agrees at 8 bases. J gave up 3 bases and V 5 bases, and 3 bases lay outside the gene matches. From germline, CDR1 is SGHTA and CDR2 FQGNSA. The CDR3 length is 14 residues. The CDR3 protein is CASSPDRDNQPQHF. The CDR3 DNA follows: TGTGCCAGCAGCCCGGACAGGGACAATCAGCCCCAGCATTTT. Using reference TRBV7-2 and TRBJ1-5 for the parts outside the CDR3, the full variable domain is GAGVSQSPSNKVTEKGKDVELRCDPISGHTALYWYRQSLGQGLEFLIYFQGNSAPDKSGLPSDRFSAERTGGSVSTLTIQRTQQEDSAVYLCASSPDRDNQPQHFGDGTRLSIL.

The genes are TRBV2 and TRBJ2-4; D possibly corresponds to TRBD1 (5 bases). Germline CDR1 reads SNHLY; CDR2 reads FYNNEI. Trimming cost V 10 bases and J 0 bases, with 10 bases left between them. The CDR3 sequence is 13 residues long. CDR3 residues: CATEGEAKNIQYF. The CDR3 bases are TGTGCCACCGAAGGGGAAGCCAAAAACATTCAGTACTTC.

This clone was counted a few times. Written as DNA, the CDR3 is TGTGCCAGCAGCTTCCCAGGGGAAGTTCCCGGGGAGCTGTTTTTT. Its translation is CASSFPGEVPGELFF. This chain uses TRBV5-8 with TRBJ2-2; a possible D gene is TRBD1 (6 bases). The germline V gene encodes CDR1 SGHTS and CDR2 YDEGEE. Trimming took off 2 bases at V and 6 bases at J, with 14 bases between the two ends. This CDR3 is 15 amino acids long.

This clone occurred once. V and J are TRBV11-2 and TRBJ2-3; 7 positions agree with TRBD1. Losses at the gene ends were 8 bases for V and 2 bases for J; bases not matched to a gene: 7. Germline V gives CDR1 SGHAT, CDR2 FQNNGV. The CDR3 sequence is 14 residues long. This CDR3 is CASRTGVHTDTQYF. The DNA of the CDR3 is TGTGCCAGCCGAACAGGGGTCCACACAGATACGCAGTATTTT.

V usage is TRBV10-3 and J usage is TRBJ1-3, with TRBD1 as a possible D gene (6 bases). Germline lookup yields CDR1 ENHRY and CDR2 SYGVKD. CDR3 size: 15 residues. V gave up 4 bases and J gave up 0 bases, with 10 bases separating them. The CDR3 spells CAISGGALSGNTIYF. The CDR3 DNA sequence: TGTGCCATCAGTGGGGGGGCGCTCTCTGGAAACACCATATATTTT.

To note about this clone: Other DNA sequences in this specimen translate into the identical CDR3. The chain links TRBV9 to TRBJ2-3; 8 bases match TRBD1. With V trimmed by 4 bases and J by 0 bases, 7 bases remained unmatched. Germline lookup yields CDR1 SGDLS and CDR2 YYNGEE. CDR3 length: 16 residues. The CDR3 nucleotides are TGTGCCAGCAGCCTGAGACAGGGGACTAGCACAGATACGCAGTATTTT. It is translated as CASSLRQGTSTDTQYF. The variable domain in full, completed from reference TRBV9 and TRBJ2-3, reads DSGVTQTPKHLITATGQRVTLRCSPRSGDLSVYWYQQSLDQGLQFLIQYYNGEERAKGNILERFSAQQFPDLHSELNLSSLELGDSALYFCASSLRQGTSTDTQYFGPGTRLTVL.

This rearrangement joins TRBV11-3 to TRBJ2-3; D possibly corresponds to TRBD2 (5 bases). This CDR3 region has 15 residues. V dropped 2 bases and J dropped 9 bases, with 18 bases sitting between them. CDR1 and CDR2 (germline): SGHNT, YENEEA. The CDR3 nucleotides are TGTGCCAGCAGCTTAAGGCCCGGGGAGTTAAGCACGCAGTATTTT. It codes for CASSLRPGELSTQYF.

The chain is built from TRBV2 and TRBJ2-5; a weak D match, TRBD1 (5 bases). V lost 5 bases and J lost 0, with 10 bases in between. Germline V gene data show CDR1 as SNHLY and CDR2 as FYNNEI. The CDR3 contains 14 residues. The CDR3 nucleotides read TGTGCCAGCAGTACCGACAGACACCAAGAGACCCAGTACTTC. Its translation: CASSTDRHQETQYF.

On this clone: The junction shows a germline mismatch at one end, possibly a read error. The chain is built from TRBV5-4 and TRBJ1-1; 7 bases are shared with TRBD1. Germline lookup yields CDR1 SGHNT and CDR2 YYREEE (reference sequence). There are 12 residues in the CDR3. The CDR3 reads CASSLNRGEAFF. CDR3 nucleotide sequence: TGCGCCAGCAGCTTGAACAGGGGTGAAGCTTTCTTT.

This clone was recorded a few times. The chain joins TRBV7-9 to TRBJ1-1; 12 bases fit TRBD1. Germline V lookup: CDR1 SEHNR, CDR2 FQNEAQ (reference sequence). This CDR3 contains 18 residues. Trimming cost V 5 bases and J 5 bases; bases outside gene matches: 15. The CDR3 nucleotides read TGTGCCAGCAGCCACACGGTCCGGGACAGGGGGCGCGGGACTGAAGCTTTCTTT. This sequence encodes CASSHTVRDRGRGTEAFF.

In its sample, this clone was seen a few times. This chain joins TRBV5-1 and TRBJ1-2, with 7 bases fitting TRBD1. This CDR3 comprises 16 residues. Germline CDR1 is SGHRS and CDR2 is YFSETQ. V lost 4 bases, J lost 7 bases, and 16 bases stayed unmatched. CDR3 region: CASSPGRGQGVGGYTF. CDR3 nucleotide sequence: TGCGCCAGCAGCCCCGGCCGGGGGCAGGGGGTAGGTGGCTACACCTTC.

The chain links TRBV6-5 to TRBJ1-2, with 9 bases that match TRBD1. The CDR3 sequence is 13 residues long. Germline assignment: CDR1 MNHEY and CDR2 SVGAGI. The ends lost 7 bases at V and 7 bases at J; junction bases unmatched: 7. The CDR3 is CASTTGTGIGYTF. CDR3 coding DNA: TGTGCCAGCACTACCGGGACAGGGATTGGCTACACCTTC.

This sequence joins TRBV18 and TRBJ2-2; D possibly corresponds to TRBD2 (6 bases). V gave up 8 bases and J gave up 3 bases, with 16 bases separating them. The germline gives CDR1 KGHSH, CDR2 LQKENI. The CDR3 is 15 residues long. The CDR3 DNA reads TGTGCCAGCCGGAGCGGGCGAGGGTACACCGGGGAGCTGTTTTTT. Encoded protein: CASRSGRGYTGELFF.

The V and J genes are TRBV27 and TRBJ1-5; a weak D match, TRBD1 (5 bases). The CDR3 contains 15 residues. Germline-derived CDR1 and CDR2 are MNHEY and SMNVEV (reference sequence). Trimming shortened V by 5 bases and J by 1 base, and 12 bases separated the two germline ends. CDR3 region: CASSPGRLSNQPQHF. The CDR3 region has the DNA TGTGCCAGCAGTCCGGGACGGTTGAGCAATCAGCCCCAGCATTTT.